The sequence of this T cell receptor (beta chain) was determined in a study of T cell changes during pregnancy in multiple sclerosis. Trimming removed 4 bases at V and 2 bases at J, with 12 bases between. The CDR3 totals 14 residues. From germline, CDR1 is SGHRS and CDR2 YFSETQ. The method was immunoSEQ multiplex PCR; TCRdb's version includes in-frame clones alone and lacks a portion of them. The sample includes tens of thousands of clones, around 93% of them seen just once. The chain has TRBV5-1 and TRBJ1-1; D is perhaps TRBD1 (6 bases). Source: peripheral blood, taken in the first trimester of pregnancy. The source is a female donor with multiple sclerosis, enrolled in a pregnancy study. DNA of the CDR3: TGCGCCAGCAGCCGGACAGCATTAAACACTGAAGCTTTCTTT. Its protein product is CASSRTALNTEAFF.